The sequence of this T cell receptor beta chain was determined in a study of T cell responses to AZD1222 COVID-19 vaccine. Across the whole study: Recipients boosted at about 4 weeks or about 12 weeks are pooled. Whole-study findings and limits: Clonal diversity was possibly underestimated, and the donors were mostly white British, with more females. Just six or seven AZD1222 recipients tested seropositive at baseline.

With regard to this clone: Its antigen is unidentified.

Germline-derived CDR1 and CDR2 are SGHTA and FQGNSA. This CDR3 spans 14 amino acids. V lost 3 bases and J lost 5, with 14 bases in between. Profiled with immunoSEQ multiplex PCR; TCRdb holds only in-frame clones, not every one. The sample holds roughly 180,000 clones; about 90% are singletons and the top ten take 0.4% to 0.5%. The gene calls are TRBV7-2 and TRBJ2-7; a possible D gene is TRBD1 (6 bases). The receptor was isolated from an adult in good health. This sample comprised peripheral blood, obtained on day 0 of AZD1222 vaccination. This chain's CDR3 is CASSFATGLDEQYF. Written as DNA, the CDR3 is TGTGCCAGCAGCTTTGCTACAGGGTTGGACGAGCAGTACTTC.